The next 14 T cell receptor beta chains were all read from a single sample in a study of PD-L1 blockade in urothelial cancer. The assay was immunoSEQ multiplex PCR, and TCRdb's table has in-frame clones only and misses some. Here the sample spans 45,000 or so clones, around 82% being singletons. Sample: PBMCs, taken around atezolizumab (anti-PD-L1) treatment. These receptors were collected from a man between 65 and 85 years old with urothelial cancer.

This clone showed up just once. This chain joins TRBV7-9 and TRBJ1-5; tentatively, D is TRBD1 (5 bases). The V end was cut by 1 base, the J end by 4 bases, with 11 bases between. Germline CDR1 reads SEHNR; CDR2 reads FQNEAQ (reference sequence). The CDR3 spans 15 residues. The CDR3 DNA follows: TGTGCCAGCAGCTTAGAAGGGGAGGGGAATCAGCCCCAGCATTTT. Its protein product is CASSLEGEGNQPQHF. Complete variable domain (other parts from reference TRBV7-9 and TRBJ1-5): DTGVSQNPRHKITKRGQNVTFRCDPISEHNRLYWYRQTLGQGPEFLTYFQNEAQLEKSRLLSDRFSAERPKGSFSTLEIQRTEQGDSAMYLCASSLEGEGNQPQHFGDGTRLSIL.

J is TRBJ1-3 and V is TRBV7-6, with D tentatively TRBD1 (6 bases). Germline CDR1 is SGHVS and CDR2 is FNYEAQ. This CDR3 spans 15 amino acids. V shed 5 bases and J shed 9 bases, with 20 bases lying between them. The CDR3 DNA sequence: TGTGCCAGCAGCCTCCCGGGCGGGGGCCGAAGCACCATATATTTT. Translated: CASSLPGGGRSTIYF. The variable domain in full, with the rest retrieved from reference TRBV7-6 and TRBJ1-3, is GAGVSQSPRYKVTKRGQDVALRCDPISGHVSLYWYRQALGQGPEFLTYFNYEAQQDKSGLPNDRFSAERPEGSISTLTIQRTEQRDSAMYRCASSLPGGGRSTIYFGEGSWLTVV.

The CDR3 loop reads CASSLGGAGTGELFF. DNA for the CDR3: TGTGCCAGCAGTCTAGGGGGCGCAGGCACCGGGGAGCTGTTTTTT. The chain recombines TRBV28 with TRBJ2-2, with 7 bases aligning to TRBD1. The CDR3 contains 15 residues. V shed 5 bases and J 4 bases; nucleotides not matched to a gene: 7. Germline CDR1 is MDHEN and CDR2 is SYDVKM.

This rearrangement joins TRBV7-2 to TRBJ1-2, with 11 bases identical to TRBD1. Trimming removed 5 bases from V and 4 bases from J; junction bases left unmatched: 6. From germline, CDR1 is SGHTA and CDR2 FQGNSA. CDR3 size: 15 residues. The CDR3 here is CASSPRTGGAYGYTF. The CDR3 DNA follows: TGTGCCAGCAGCCCAAGGACAGGGGGCGCCTATGGCTACACCTTC. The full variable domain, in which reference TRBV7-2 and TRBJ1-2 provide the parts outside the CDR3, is GAGVSQSPSNKVTEKGKDVELRCDPISGHTALYWYRQSLGQGLEFLIYFQGNSAPDKSGLPSDRFSAERTGGSVSTLTIQRTQQEDSAVYLCASSPRTGGAYGYTFGSGTRLTVV.

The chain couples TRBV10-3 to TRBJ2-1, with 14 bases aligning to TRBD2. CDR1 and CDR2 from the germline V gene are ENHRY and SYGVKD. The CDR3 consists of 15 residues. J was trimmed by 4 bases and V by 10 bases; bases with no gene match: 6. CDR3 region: CATKTSGREYNEQFF. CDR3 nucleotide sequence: TGTGCCACGAAGACTAGCGGGAGGGAATACAATGAGCAGTTCTTC.

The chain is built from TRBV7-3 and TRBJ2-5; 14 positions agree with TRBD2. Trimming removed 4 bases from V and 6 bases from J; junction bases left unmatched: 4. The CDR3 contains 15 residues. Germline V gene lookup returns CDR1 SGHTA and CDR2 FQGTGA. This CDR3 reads CASSYGTSGSQTQYF. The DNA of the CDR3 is TGTGCCAGCAGCTACGGGACTAGCGGGAGCCAGACCCAGTACTTC.

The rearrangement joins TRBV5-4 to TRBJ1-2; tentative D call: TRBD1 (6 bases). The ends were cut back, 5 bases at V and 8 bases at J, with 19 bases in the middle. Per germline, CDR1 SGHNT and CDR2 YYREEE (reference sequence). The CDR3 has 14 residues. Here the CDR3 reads CASRTLQGKGGYTF. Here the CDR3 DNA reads TGTGCCAGCAGGACGCTACAGGGCAAAGGGGGCTACACCTTC.

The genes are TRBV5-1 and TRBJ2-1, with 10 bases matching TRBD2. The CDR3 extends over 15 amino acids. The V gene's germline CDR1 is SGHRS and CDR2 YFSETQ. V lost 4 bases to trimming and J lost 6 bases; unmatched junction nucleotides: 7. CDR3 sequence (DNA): TGCGCCAGCAGCCGGGGACTAGCGAACGCCAATGAGCAGTTCTTC. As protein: CASSRGLANANEQFF.

CDR3 in DNA: TGTGCCAGCAGCCCTGACGGAGTCAATCAGCCCCAGCATTTT. Protein: CASSPDGVNQPQHF. V is TRBV28 and J is TRBJ1-5; D is uncertain. Germline V CDR1 and CDR2: MDHEN, SYDVKM. The CDR3 consists of 14 residues. The V end was cut by 6 bases, the J end by 3 bases, with 12 bases between.

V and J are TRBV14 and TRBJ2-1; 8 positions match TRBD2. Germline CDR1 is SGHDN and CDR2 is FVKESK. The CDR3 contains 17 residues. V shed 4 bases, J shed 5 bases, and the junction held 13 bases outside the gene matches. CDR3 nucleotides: TGTGCCAGCAGCCTCCGTAAAACAACTAGCGGTAACAATGAGCAGTTCTTC. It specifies CASSLRKTTSGNNEQFF.

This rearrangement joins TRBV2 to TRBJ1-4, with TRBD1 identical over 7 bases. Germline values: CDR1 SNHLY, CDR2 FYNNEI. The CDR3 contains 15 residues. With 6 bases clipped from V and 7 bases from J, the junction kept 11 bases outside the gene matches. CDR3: CASSSTRAGGEKLFF. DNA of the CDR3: TGTGCCAGCAGCAGTACGAGGGCAGGGGGTGAAAAACTGTTTTTT.

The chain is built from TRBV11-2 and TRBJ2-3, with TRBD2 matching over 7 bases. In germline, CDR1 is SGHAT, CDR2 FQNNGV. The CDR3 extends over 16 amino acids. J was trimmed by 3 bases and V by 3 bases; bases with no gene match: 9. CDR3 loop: CASSLYRGVETDTQYF. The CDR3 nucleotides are TGTGCCAGCAGCTTGTACCGGGGGGTGGAAACAGATACGCAGTATTTT.

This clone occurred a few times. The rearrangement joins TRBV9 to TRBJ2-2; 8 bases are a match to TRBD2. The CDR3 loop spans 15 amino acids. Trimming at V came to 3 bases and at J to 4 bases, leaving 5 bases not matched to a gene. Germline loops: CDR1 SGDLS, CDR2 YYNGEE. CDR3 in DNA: TGTGCCAGCAGCGCCTTAGCGGGGCCCACCGGGGAGCTGTTTTTT. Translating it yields CASSALAGPTGELFF.

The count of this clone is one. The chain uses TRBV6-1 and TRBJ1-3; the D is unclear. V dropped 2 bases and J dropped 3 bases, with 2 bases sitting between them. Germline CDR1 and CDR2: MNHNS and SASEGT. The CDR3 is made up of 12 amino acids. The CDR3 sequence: CASSELGNTIYF. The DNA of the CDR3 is TGTGCCAGCAGTGAACTTGGAAACACCATATATTTT.